The TCR beta chain described here comes from a study of blood T cell repertoires in COVID-19. Study in general: Donors in the United States, Italy and Spain gave samples during acute or convalescent COVID-19.

The germline V gene encodes CDR1 SGDLS and CDR2 YYNGEE. J lost 9 bases, V lost 0 bases, and 7 bases had no gene match. The CDR3 loop spans 16 amino acids. Original processing notes: How many nucleated cells were present was estimated from reference gene primer amplification. Generated by immunoSEQ multiplex PCR, the TCRdb table keeps only in-frame clones and is missing some. V, J and clone size are those of that table, while D and trimming were read from the DNA. The table records 200,000 to 250,000 clones, approximately 81% of them present only once. Material for sequencing was peripheral blood. V is TRBV9 and J is TRBJ2-1; TRBD1 agrees at 12 bases. The sequence derives from a woman older than 75 with acute or convalescent COVID-19. DNA of the CDR3: TGTGCCAGCAGCGTAGTGTCGGGACAGGGGGCGGTTGAGCAGTTCTTC. Translation gives CASSVVSGQGAVEQFF.